This T cell receptor beta chain was captured in a study of T-cell memory formation after mild COVID-19 (dated by TCRdb to about 2021). Context from the whole study: TCR sequence clusters from the two donors were largely donor specific. The cohort was made up of two young adult volunteers, one female and one male, who were previously healthy. Longitudinal TCRalpha and TCRbeta repertoire sequencing tracked T-cell clones expanding and contracting after mild COVID-19 in two donors. Study-wide findings and limitations: The study included only a couple of mild cases, and larger cohorts that include severe cases with pre-infection samples were judged to be necessary. The second-wave clones that peaked on day 37 were not confirmed to be SARS-CoV-2 specific. Clones contracting from day 15 to 85 had balanced CD4/CD8 phenotypes, while a second wave expanding from day 15 to 37 was biased towards CD4+. Some responding clones were detected in pre-infection memory, which suggested that pre-existing cross-reactive memory T cells had joined the SARS-CoV-2 response. Contracting CD4+ clones appeared mostly in the CM and EM memory subsets, whereas CD8+ clones were enriched in EMRA.

About this clonotype itself: Its antigen is currently not known. No per-base quality is available; no much larger clone lies one base away.

PBMCs were isolated by Ficoll-Paque density gradient centrifugation. At the junction V is shortened by 5 bases and J by 4 bases; bases outside the gene matches: 5. The CDR3, cysteine through phenylalanine, is 14 amino acids long. The only DNA kept is the CDR3, 42 bases in frame from the first base. The instrument given in TCRdb is Illumina NovaSeq 6000. TCRalpha and TCRbeta cDNA libraries were constructed by 5'RACE with constant-segment primers, with sample barcodes and unique molecular identifiers being introduced. Trizol reagent was used to extract RNA from every sample. The libraries were amplified in two PCR steps, and the second step added a second sample barcode and Illumina TruSeq adapters. Sequencing of the libraries was done on an Illumina NovaSeq, producing 2 x 150 bp paired-end reads. The published analysis was carried out like this. Reads were demultiplexed and collapsed into UMI-guided consensus sequences with migec v1.2.7. Using mixcr v2.1.11, UMI consensuses were aligned to TRA and TRB V and J templates and then assembled into clonotypes. Expanded or contracted clonotypes were those called significant by both edgeR and NoisET, with noise models trained on biological replicates. For edgeR calls, the thresholds were a false discovery rate-adjusted p below 0.01 and a log2 fold-change of 1. As an exploratory analysis of dynamics, max-normalized trajectories of the 1000 most abundant clonotypes were examined by PCA with hierarchical clustering. The CD4 or CD8 phenotype of responding clones was assigned using the separately sequenced CD4+ and CD8+ repertoires. TCRdb reprocessed the public reads (quality trimming at Q25 with fastp, clone calling with MiXCR) and kept in-frame beta chains. Each entry merges the rows of one CDR3 protein and shows their most common DNA and genes. Here the V and J calls rest on TCRdb's processing, not on the authors' analysis. The sample table lists roughly 400,000 distinct CDR3 sequences, 20% to 30% of them with a count of one. The top ten clonotypes cover around 8.8% of the sample.

This sequence uses TRBV12-3 or TRBV12-4 and TRBJ1-5; the junction holds 7 bases that match TRBD1. The sample consisted of PBMCs or a T cell subset sorted from them (not recorded which). This receptor was taken from an adult woman who had mild COVID-19 (a few samples of this study predate the infection). The sample titles of this study are shuffled in the database, so cell type and time point are left out; the donor was told from shared clones. The CDR3 loop reads CASSPTGLNQPQHF. In nucleotides, the sequence is TGTGCCAGCAGTCCGACAGGGTTGAATCAGCCCCAGCATTTT.